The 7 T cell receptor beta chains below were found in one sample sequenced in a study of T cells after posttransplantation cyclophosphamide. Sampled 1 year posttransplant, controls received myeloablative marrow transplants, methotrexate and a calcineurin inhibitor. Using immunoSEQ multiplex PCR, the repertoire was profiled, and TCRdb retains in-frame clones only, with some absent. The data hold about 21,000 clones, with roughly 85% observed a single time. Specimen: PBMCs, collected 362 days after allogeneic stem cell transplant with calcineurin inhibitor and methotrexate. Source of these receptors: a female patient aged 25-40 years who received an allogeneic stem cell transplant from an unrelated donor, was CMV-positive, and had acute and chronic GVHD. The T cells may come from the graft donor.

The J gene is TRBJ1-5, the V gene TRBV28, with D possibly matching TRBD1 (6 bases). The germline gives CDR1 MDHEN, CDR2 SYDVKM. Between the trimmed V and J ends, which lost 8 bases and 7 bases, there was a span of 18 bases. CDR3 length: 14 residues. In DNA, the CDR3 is TGTGCCAGCGAAACCCAGGGGACGTACCAGCCCCAGCATTTT. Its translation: CASETQGTYQPQHF.

The DNA of the CDR3 is TGTGCCAGAAGCTTGAGGGGGTACGAGCAGTACTTC. This encodes CARSLRGYEQYF. V gene TRBV5-3 combines with J gene TRBJ2-7; tentative D call: TRBD1 (6 bases). TRBV5-3 is labeled an ORF, and its function is uncertain. Trimming took 1 base from V and 4 from J, leaving 6 bases between them. The CDR3 spans 12 residues.

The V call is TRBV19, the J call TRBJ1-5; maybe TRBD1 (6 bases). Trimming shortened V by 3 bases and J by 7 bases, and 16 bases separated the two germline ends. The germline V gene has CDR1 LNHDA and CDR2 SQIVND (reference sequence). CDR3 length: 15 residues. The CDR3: CASSMGQGLRQPQHF. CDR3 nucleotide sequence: TGTGCCAGTAGTATGGGTCAGGGGTTGAGACAGCCCCAGCATTTT.

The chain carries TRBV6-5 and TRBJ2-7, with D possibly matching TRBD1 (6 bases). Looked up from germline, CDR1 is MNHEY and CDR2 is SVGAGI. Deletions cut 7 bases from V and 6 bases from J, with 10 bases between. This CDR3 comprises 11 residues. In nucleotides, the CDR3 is TGTGCCAGCACCCAGGGGCGCGAGCAGTACTTC. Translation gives CASTQGREQYF.

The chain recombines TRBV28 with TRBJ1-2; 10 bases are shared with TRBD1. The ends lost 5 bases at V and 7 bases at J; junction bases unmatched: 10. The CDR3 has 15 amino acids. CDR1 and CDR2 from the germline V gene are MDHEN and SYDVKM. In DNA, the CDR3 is TGTGCCAGCAGTACCCTCGGGACAGGGGTTGGTGGCTACACCTTC. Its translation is CASSTLGTGVGGYTF.

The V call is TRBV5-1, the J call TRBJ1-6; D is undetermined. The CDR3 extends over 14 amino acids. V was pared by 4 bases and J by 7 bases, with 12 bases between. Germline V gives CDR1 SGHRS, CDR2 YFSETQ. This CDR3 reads CASSDGGPNSPLHF. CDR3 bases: TGCGCCAGCAGCGACGGAGGGCCGAATTCACCCCTCCACTTT.

CDR3 residues: CASSQNSHGLEQYF. The CDR3 DNA follows: TGCGCCAGCAGTCAAAATTCGCACGGGTTGGAACAGTACTTC. The chain combines TRBV23-1 with TRBJ2-7; no reliable D call. TRBV23-1 is known as an ORF, though its function is uncertain. The CDR3 length is 14 residues. The ends were cut back, 2 bases at V and 10 bases at J, with 18 bases in the middle.